This T cell receptor beta chain derives from a study of T cells in Graves' hyperthyroidism and ophthalmopathy. About the research overall: The initial diagnosis was the point when peripheral blood was collected, ahead of any treatment. Broader study findings: Ophthalmopathy was distinguished from stable hyperthyroidism by 13 V-J signatures. Most clonotypes expanded in thyroid above 0.001 were likewise present in blood.

From 10 ml of fresh peripheral blood, PBMCs were isolated. Comments on this clonotype: Its antigen is unidentified.

Germline-derived CDR1 and CDR2 are MGHDK and SYGVNS. This CDR3 is built from 13 residues. V was shortened by 3 bases and J by 1 base, with 6 bases between the two germline ends. RNA transcripts gave rise to amplified TCR beta CDR3 regions. The HTBI set primed first-round TCR CDR3 RT-PCR. TCRdb passed the multiplex PCR reads through MiXCR, listing each CDR3 protein once. This sample yields roughly 280,000 distinct CDR3 sequences, of which roughly 22% are seen a single time; around 62% belongs to the top ten. The sequence was collected from a young man with Graves' ophthalmopathy. The V gene is TRBV25-1, the J gene TRBJ1-1; no firm D call. Sequencing was done on a sample of blood. The CDR3 nucleotides read TGTGCCAGCAGTGAGGGTCCGAACACTGAAGCTTTCTTT. It encodes CASSEGPNTEAFF.